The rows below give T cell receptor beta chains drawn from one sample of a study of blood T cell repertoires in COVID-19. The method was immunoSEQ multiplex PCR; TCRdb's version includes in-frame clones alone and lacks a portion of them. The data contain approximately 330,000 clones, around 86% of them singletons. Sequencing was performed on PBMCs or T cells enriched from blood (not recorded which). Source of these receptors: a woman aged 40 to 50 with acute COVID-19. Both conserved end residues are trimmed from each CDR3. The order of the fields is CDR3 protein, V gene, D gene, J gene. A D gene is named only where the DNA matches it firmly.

ASSLYRDGYT	TRBV12-3/TRBV12-4	NA	TRBJ1-2
ASSQRRGRNEKLF	TRBV4-3	TRBD1	TRBJ1-4
ASSVGPGPVGEKLF	TRBV9	NA	TRBJ1-4
ASTGSSSYNSPLH	TRBV6-5	NA	TRBJ1-6
ASSIVGGISNQPQH	TRBV28	NA	TRBJ1-5
ASSWGPDRGSGNTIY	TRBV7-9	TRBD1	TRBJ1-3
ASSLAGGGNTEAF	TRBV7-8	NA	TRBJ1-1
ASSRRPGQGFHEQY	TRBV27	TRBD1	TRBJ2-7
ASSHTKRTEAF	TRBV12-3/TRBV12-4	NA	TRBJ1-1
ASSPQYNEQF	TRBV12-3/TRBV12-4	NA	TRBJ2-1
ASGLIGGDEKLF	TRBV7-9	NA	TRBJ1-4
ATRPLGQENSPLH	TRBV10-3	TRBD1	TRBJ1-6
ASSSQGQGSYEQY	TRBV7-2	TRBD1	TRBJ2-7
ASSLPAGTGFGEQY	TRBV7-6	TRBD1	TRBJ2-7
ASSLGGRGLATSTDTQY	TRBV7-2	TRBD2	TRBJ2-3
ASSGLAGANTQY	TRBV5-1	TRBD2	TRBJ2-3
ASRPGQGGREQY	TRBV6-6	TRBD1	TRBJ2-7
ASSAGEPPKLNTQY	TRBV9	NA	TRBJ2-3
ASSQDMFSVGYT	TRBV4-3	NA	TRBJ1-2
ASRLAGADTQY	TRBV5-4	TRBD2	TRBJ2-3
ASSFAATVNNSPLH	TRBV28	NA	TRBJ1-6
ASSIGTSGGSYEQF	TRBV5-4	TRBD2	TRBJ2-1
ASSPVAPYEQY	TRBV7-9	NA	TRBJ2-7
ASSQVTSGGGYEQY	TRBV4-2	TRBD2	TRBJ2-7
ASSPPAGYGQPQH	TRBV6-5	NA	TRBJ1-5
ASSRLGGGGEQF	TRBV6-5	TRBD2	TRBJ2-1
ASSRQGSNQPQH	TRBV7-9	TRBD1	TRBJ1-5
ASSLGEKTLSPLH	TRBV7-9	NA	TRBJ1-6